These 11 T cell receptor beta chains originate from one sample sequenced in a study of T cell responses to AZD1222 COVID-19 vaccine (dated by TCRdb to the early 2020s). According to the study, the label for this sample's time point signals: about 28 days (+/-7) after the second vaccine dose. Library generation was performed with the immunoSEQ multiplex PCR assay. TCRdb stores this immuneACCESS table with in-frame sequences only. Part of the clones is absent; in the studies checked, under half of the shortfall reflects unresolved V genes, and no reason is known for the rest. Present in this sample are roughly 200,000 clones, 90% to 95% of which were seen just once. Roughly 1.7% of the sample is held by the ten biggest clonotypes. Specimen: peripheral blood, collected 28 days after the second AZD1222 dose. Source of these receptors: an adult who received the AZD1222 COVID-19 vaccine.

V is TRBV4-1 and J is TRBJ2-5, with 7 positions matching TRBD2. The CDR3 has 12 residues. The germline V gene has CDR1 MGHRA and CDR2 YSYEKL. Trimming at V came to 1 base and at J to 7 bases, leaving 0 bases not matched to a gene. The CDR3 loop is CASSQGEGTQYF. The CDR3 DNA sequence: TGCGCCAGCAGCCAAGGGGAGGGGACCCAGTACTTC.

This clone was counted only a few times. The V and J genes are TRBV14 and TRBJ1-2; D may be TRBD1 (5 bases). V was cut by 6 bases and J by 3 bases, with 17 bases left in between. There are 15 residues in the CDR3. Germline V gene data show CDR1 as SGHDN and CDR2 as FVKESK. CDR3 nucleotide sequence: TGTGCCAGCAGTCTTAGGGGCCCGGGAGACTATGGCTACACCTTC. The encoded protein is CASSLRGPGDYGYTF. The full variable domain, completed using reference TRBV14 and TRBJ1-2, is EAGVTQFPSHSVIEKGQTVTLRCDPISGHDNLYWYRRVMGKEIKFLLHFVKESKQDESGMPNNRFLAERTGGTYSTLKVQPAELEDSGVYFCASSLRGPGDYGYTFGSGTRLTVV.

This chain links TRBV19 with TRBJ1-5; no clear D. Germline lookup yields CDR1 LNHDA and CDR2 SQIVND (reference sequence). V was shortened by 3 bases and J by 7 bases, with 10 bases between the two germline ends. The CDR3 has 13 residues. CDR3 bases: TGTGCCAGTAGTATTTTGGAGCTACAGCCCCAGCATTTT. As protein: CASSILELQPQHF.

The CDR3 sequence: CATSRGRVGSGNTIYF. The CDR3 bases are TGTGCCACCAGCAGGGGCAGGGTGGGTTCTGGAAACACCATATATTTT. The V and J genes are TRBV15 and TRBJ1-3; D may be TRBD1 (5 bases). Per the germline V gene, CDR1 is LNHNV and CDR2 is YYDKDF (reference sequence). The CDR3 is made up of 16 amino acids. The V and J ends lost 3 bases and 1 base respectively, with 13 bases between them.

The CDR3 spells CAWRRETANTGELFF. DNA for the CDR3: TGTGCCTGGAGGAGAGAGACAGCGAACACCGGGGAGCTGTTTTTT. The chain carries TRBV30 and TRBJ2-2; D may be TRBD1 (5 bases). The germline CDR1 and CDR2 sequences are GTSNPN and SVGIG (reference sequence). The CDR3 contains 15 residues. Trimming took 3 bases from V and 0 from J, leaving 11 bases between them.

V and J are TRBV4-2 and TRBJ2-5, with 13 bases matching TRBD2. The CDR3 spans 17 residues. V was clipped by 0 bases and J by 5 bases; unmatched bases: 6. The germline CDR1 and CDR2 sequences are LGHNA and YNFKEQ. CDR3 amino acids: CASSQDQLAGGRETQYF. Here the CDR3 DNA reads TGTGCCAGCAGCCAAGATCAACTAGCGGGGGGGCGGGAGACCCAGTACTTC.

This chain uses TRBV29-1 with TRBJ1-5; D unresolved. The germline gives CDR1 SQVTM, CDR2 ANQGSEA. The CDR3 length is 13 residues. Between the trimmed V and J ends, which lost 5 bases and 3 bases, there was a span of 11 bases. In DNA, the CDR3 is TGCAGCGTTCAAAGCAGCCCCAATCAGCCCCAGCATTTT. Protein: CSVQSSPNQPQHF.

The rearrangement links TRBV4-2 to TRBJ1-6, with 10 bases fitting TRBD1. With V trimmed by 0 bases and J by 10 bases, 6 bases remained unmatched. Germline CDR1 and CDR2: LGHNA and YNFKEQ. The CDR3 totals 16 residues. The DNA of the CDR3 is TGTGCCAGCAGCCAAGATCCCGGGACAGGGGAATCACCCCTCCACTTT. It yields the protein CASSQDPGTGESPLHF.

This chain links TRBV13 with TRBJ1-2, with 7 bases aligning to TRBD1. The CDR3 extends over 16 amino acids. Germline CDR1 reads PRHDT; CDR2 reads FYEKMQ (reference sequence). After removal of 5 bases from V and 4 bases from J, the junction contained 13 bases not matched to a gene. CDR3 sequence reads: CASSQGRTGAGYGYTF. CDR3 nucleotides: TGTGCCAGCAGCCAGGGGAGAACAGGGGCAGGCTATGGCTACACCTTC.

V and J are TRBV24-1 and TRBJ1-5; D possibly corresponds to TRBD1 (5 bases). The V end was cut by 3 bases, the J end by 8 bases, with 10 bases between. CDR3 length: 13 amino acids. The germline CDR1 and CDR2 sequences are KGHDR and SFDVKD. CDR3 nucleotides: TGTGCCACCAGTGATGGGGGTATGGAGCCCCAGCATTTT. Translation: CATSDGGMEPQHF.

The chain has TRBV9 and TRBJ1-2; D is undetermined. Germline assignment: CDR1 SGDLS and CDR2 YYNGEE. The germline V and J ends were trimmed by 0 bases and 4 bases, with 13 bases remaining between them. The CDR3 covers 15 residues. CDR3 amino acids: CASSVESSMGYGYTF. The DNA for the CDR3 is TGTGCCAGCAGCGTAGAAAGCAGCATGGGCTATGGCTACACCTTC.